This entry lists 27 T cell receptor beta chains sequenced from one sample in a study of blood T cell repertoires in COVID-19. The assay was immunoSEQ multiplex PCR, and TCRdb's table has in-frame clones only and misses some. The data contain roughly 330,000 clones, around 83% of them singletons. The source material was peripheral blood. The receptors come from a woman between 50 and 59 years old with acute or convalescent COVID-19.

The gene calls are TRBV3-1 (or the pseudogene TRBV3-2) and TRBJ1-5; D unclear. CDR1 is LGHDT, CDR2 YNNKEL, per germline (reference sequence). This CDR3 spans 14 amino acids. V dropped 0 bases and J dropped 11 bases, with 14 bases sitting between them. CDR3 nucleotide sequence: TGTGCCAGCAGCCAAGATCTGGCAGGCAGGTCCCAGCATTTT. Encoded protein: CASSQDLAGRSQHF.

The chain employs TRBV5-4 and TRBJ1-1; D remains unclear. The germline V gene encodes CDR1 SGHNT and CDR2 YYREEE (reference sequence). The CDR3 spans 14 residues. With 0 bases removed from V and 6 bases from J, the gap between germline ends came to 12 bases. The CDR3 DNA sequence: TGTGCCAGCAGCTTGGCGCATGGGCAGTCTGAAGCTTTCTTT. Its translation: CASSLAHGQSEAFF. Supplemented by reference TRBV5-4 and TRBJ1-1, the full variable domain reads ETGVTQSPTHLIKTRGQQVTLRCSSQSGHNTVSWYQQALGQGPQFIFQYYREEENGRGNFPPRFSGLQFPNYSSELNVNALELDDSALYLCASSLAHGQSEAFFGQGTRLTVV.

The rearrangement uses TRBV7-9 and TRBJ2-1; D unclear. The germline V gene encodes CDR1 SEHNR and CDR2 FQNEAQ (reference sequence). This CDR3 is built from 13 residues. Trimming shortened V by 0 bases and J by 8 bases, and 8 bases separated the two germline ends. The CDR3 DNA sequence: TGTGCCAGCAGCTTAGCTACGGGTTATGAGCAGTTCTTC. It yields the protein CASSLATGYEQFF.

V and J are TRBV10-3 and TRBJ1-2; 7 positions agree with TRBD1. CDR1 is ENHRY, CDR2 SYGVKD, per germline. V was pared by 2 bases and J by 8 bases, with 8 bases of the junction left unmatched. The CDR3 contains 14 residues. Here the CDR3 DNA reads TGTGCCATCAGTGAGAGGGCAGGGGGAACCGGCTACACCTTC. As protein: CAISERAGGTGYTF.

The chain employs TRBV9 and TRBJ2-3; 7 bases are shared with TRBD2. CDR1 and CDR2 from the germline V gene are SGDLS and YYNGEE. This CDR3 region has 15 residues. Trimming removed 2 bases from V and 1 base from J; junction bases left unmatched: 4. The CDR3 is CASSVAGVGTDTQYF. Written as DNA, the CDR3 is TGTGCCAGCAGCGTCGCGGGGGTAGGCACAGATACGCAGTATTTT.

The chain carries TRBV7-2 and TRBJ2-7; D possibly corresponds to TRBD2 (6 bases). V gave up 5 bases and J gave up 1 base, with 9 bases separating them. The CDR3 is 13 residues long. CDR1 and CDR2 from the germline V gene are SGHTA and FQGNSA. The CDR3 sequence is CASSLRESYEQYF. The CDR3 nucleotides are TGTGCCAGCAGCCTACGGGAGTCCTACGAGCAGTACTTC. Based on the CDR3 plus reference TRBV7-2 and TRBJ2-7, the full variable domain is GAGVSQSPSNKVTEKGKDVELRCDPISGHTALYWYRQSLGQGLEFLIYFQGNSAPDKSGLPSDRFSAERTGGSVSTLTIQRTQQEDSAVYLCASSLRESYEQYFGPGTRLTVT.

V is TRBV3-1 (or the pseudogene TRBV3-2) and J is TRBJ2-1, with 7 bases matching TRBD1. J gave up 1 base and V 4 bases, and 7 bases lay outside the gene matches. The CDR3 is 16 residues long. Looked up from germline, CDR1 is LGHDT and CDR2 is YNNKEL (reference sequence). CDR3 in DNA: TGTGCCAGCAGCCCACCGACAGGGTTTTCCTACAATGAGCAGTTCTTC. It specifies CASSPPTGFSYNEQFF.

This rearrangement joins TRBV4-2 to TRBJ1-1; 10 bases align to TRBD1. The CDR3 has 16 amino acids. Germline V gene data show CDR1 as LGHNA and CDR2 as YNFKEQ. The J segment lost 6 bases and the V segment lost 0 bases, leaving 7 bases of the junction unmatched. Written as DNA, the CDR3 is TGTGCCAGCAGCCAAGAAGGGACAGGGGAGGGAGCTGAAGCTTTCTTT. Amino acid sequence: CASSQEGTGEGAEAFF.

This chain joins TRBV30 and TRBJ2-3; 9 positions match TRBD2. Trimming removed 0 bases from V and 3 bases from J; junction bases left unmatched: 10. The germline V gene has CDR1 GTSNPN and CDR2 SVGIG (reference sequence). This CDR3 has 17 residues. CDR3 DNA: TGTGCCTGGAGTGTACTAGGCGGGGGGGCCGGTACAGATACGCAGTATTTT. It codes for CAWSVLGGGAGTDTQYF.

This clone was picked up one time. The rearrangement links TRBV7-9 to TRBJ1-5, with unresolved D. Germline V gives CDR1 SEHNR, CDR2 FQNEAQ (reference sequence). There are 12 residues in the CDR3. The germline V and J ends were trimmed by 2 bases and 7 bases, with 6 bases remaining between them. CDR3: CASSLLGQPQHF. In DNA form, the CDR3 reads TGTGCCAGCAGCTTACTAGGACAGCCCCAGCATTTT.

CDR3 protein: CASSPGGPLSGANVLTF. DNA of the CDR3: TGTGCCAGCAGCCCGGGAGGCCCTCTCTCTGGGGCCAACGTCCTGACTTTC. The chain combines TRBV11-3 with TRBJ2-6, with TRBD2 matching over 7 bases. J lost 0 bases, V lost 5 bases, and 7 bases had no gene match. CDR3 size: 17 residues. Germline V CDR1 and CDR2: SGHNT, YENEEA.

The chain employs TRBV21-1 and TRBJ1-1; TRBD1 reflects the table's D call only, with no check against the DNA. TRBV21-1 counts as a pseudogene. CDR3 length: 17 amino acids. The DNA of the CDR3 is TGTGCCAGCAGCACCGGATCGGACACCCCAGGGGACACTGAAGCTTTCTTT. It codes for CASSTGSDTPGDTEAFF.

The chain links TRBV5-1 to TRBJ1-1; 9 bases agree with TRBD1. The J segment lost 6 bases and the V segment lost 3 bases, leaving 6 bases of the junction unmatched. The CDR3 is made up of 14 amino acids. Germline V gene sequence: CDR1 SGHRS, CDR2 YFSETQ. DNA of the CDR3: TGCGCCAGCAGCTCCGAAGGGACAGGGTCTGAAGCTTTCTTT. This translates into CASSSEGTGSEAFF. Filled out from reference TRBV5-1 and TRBJ1-1, the complete variable domain reads KAGVTQTPRYLIKTRGQQVTLSCSPISGHRSVSWYQQTPGQGLQFLFEYFSETQRNKGNFPGRFSGRQFSNSRSEMNVSTLELGDSALYLCASSSEGTGSEAFFGQGTRLTVV.

The chain links TRBV5-8 to TRBJ1-6; a weak D match, TRBD1 (6 bases). The germline V and J ends were trimmed by 5 bases and 9 bases, with 24 bases remaining between them. CDR1 is SGHTS and CDR2 is YDEGEE in the germline V gene. The CDR3 consists of 17 residues. The CDR3 region has the DNA TGTGCCAGCAGAAACAGGGTATCAGCGGCTATTAGTTCACCCCTCCACTTT. This encodes CASRNRVSAAISSPLHF.

This clone was observed once. The CDR3, as DNA: TGTGCCAGCAGCCAAGATCTACAGGAGAGGACTGAAGCTTTCTTT. Protein: CASSQDLQERTEAFF. J is TRBJ1-1 and V is TRBV4-2; tentative D call: TRBD1 (5 bases). Germline loops: CDR1 LGHNA, CDR2 YNFKEQ. CDR3 size: 15 residues. Between the trimmed V and J ends, which lost 0 bases and 5 bases, there was a span of 13 bases.

The chain couples TRBV3-1 (or the pseudogene TRBV3-2) to TRBJ2-6; 7 bases line up with TRBD1. The CDR3 has 19 amino acids. Germline-derived CDR1 and CDR2 are LGHDT and YNNKEL (reference sequence). V lost 4 bases, J lost 4 bases, and 16 bases stayed unmatched. The CDR3 nucleotides are TGTGCCAGCAGCCCCCTCGCACAGGGGATATCTTACGGGGCCAACGTCCTGACTTTC. Its protein product is CASSPLAQGISYGANVLTF.

V gene TRBV6-5 combines with J gene TRBJ2-1; D may be TRBD1 (5 bases). V dropped 6 bases and J dropped 10 bases, with 13 bases sitting between them. Germline CDR1 and CDR2: MNHEY and SVGAGI. CDR3 length: 12 amino acids. The CDR3 sequence: CASRRDSPEQFF. The CDR3 DNA is TGTGCCAGCAGGCGTGACAGTCCCGAGCAGTTCTTC.

V is TRBV4-1 and J is TRBJ1-3, with TRBD1 matching over 9 bases. The germline V gene encodes CDR1 MGHRA and CDR2 YSYEKL. The CDR3 extends over 16 amino acids. V lost 3 bases and J lost 7; bases outside the gene matches: 10. CDR3: CASSHPRDRETNTIYF. Here the CDR3 DNA reads TGCGCCAGCAGCCATCCCCGGGACAGGGAGACGAACACCATATATTTT.

V is TRBV2 and J is TRBJ2-1; tentative D call: TRBD1 (8 bases). CDR3 length: 14 residues. The V and J ends lost 2 bases and 10 bases respectively, with 15 bases between them. The germline V gene encodes CDR1 SNHLY and CDR2 FYNNEI. This CDR3 reads CASSERTGRDEQFF. CDR3 in DNA: TGTGCCAGCAGTGAAAGGACAGGGAGGGACGAGCAGTTCTTC.

The chain employs TRBV11-2 and TRBJ2-7, with D uncertain. Trimming took 3 bases from V and 3 from J, leaving 12 bases between them. The CDR3 has 14 residues. CDR1 and CDR2 from the germline V gene are SGHAT and FQNNGV. The CDR3 loop reads CASSLVATDYEQYF. The CDR3 DNA sequence: TGTGCCAGCAGCTTGGTGGCGACTGACTACGAGCAGTACTTC.

This clone appeared once. The rearrangement joins TRBV30 to TRBJ1-1, with no clear D. V shed 6 bases and J shed 9 bases, with 20 bases lying between them. Germline V CDR1 and CDR2: GTSNPN, SVGIG (reference sequence). The CDR3 length is 13 residues. The chain's CDR3 is CACSSSEAGKAFF. The CDR3 nucleotides read TGTGCCTGTTCCTCTTCCGAGGCGGGAAAAGCTTTCTTT. The full variable domain, with the rest looked up from reference TRBV30 and TRBJ1-1, is SQTIHQWPATLVQPVGSPLSLECTVEGTSNPNLYWYRQAAGRGLQLLFYSVGIGQISSEVPQNLSASRPQDRQFILSSKKLLLSDSGFYLCACSSSEAGKAFFGQGTRLTVV.

This chain uses TRBV4-2 with TRBJ2-1, with 11 bases identical to TRBD1. V dropped 3 bases and J dropped 6; count of bases not matched to a gene: 10. The CDR3 extends over 17 amino acids. The germline V gene has CDR1 LGHNA and CDR2 YNFKEQ. The CDR3 coding sequence is TGTGCCAGCAGCCAGCCCGGGACAGGGGGAGGAGGCAATGAGCAGTTCTTC. Encoded protein: CASSQPGTGGGGNEQFF.

This chain joins TRBV7-9 and TRBJ1-3; D unresolved. There are 15 residues in the CDR3. The germline V gene has CDR1 SEHNR and CDR2 FQNEAQ (reference sequence). The V end was cut by 2 bases, the J end by 3 bases, with 11 bases between. The CDR3, as DNA: TGTGCCAGCAGCTTACCACGCAGGCTTGGAAACACCATATATTTT. Translated, it gives CASSLPRRLGNTIYF.

This clone was detected once. The chain has TRBV30 and TRBJ1-6; a weak D match, TRBD1 (5 bases). This CDR3 comprises 14 residues. The V gene's germline CDR1 is GTSNPN and CDR2 SVGIG (reference sequence). Trimming pared 4 bases from V and 7 bases from J, leaving 14 bases between. The CDR3 is CAWIGQGRNSPLHF. The CDR3 region has the DNA TGTGCCTGGATAGGGCAGGGTAGGAATTCACCCCTCCACTTT.

A few counts support this clone. The rearrangement uses TRBV12-3 or TRBV12-4 and TRBJ1-4; D remains ambiguous. The CDR3 length is 13 residues. V lost 5 bases to trimming and J lost 8 bases, with 12 bases between them. The chain's CDR3 is CASSPTRREKLFF. The CDR3 DNA reads as TGTGCCAGCAGTCCTACGCGGAGGGAAAAACTGTTTTTT.

In this sample, this clone turned up a few times. The genes are TRBV5-1 and TRBJ2-2; no clear D. Per germline, CDR1 SGHRS and CDR2 YFSETQ. CDR3 length: 14 residues. The V gene lost 4 bases and the J gene lost 0 bases, with 7 bases spanning the gap. The CDR3 nucleotides are TGCGCCAGCAGCCCGACTGCGAACACCGGGGAGCTGTTTTTT. Its translation is CASSPTANTGELFF.

This clone occurred a few times. This chain links TRBV30 with TRBJ1-6, with no clear D. CDR1 GTSNPN and CDR2 SVGIG come from the germline V gene (reference sequence). This CDR3 has 13 residues. The V gene lost 0 bases and the J gene lost 5 bases, with 5 bases spanning the gap. CDR3: CAWSVQDNSPLHF. The DNA of the CDR3 is TGTGCCTGGAGTGTGCAGGATAATTCACCCCTCCACTTT.